This T cell receptor (beta chain) was identified in a study of T cell repertoires in ileal Crohn's disease. Overall study: Under 40% were active smokers at surgery; median disease duration was 7.9 years. Postoperative therapy was given to about half: more than 10 thiopurines, about 20 anti-TNF agents. Biopsies of inflamed ileum from the surgical specimen form M0 samples.

Time point given: inflamed ileum from the surgical specimen. Sequenced by immunoSEQ multiplex PCR; TCRdb stores in-frame clones only, minus some. This repertoire shows 2,500 to 3,500 clones, roughly three quarters found once; its top ten account for roughly 7.1%. Germline-derived CDR1 and CDR2 are LNHDA and SQIVND (reference sequence). Trimming pared 5 bases from V and 9 bases from J, leaving 22 bases between. CDR3 length equals 15 residues. As for this clone: Its antigen is still unknown.

Findings of the study overall: Compared with non-smokers, active smokers at surgery showed more clonal expansions.

This receptor was obtained from an adult with Crohn's disease. Material: ileal tissue. The gene calls are TRBV19 and TRBJ1-1, with a weak D call TRBD1 (5 bases). CDR3 sequence reads: CASSPETWMGGKAFF. CDR3 bases: TGTGCCAGTAGTCCGGAAACCTGGATGGGGGGGAAAGCTTTCTTT.